Listed below are T cell receptor beta chains from one sample, sequenced in a study of T cells in localized non-small cell lung cancer. The data were produced by immunoSEQ multiplex PCR, yet TCRdb's version contains in-frame clones alone and is incomplete. The sample lists 35,000 to 45,000 clones; 85% to 95% were seen once. Sequences were derived from peripheral blood, sampled before any cancer treatment. These receptors were taken from a female donor at least 60 years old with stage I lung adenocarcinoma. The CDR3 runs from the conserved cysteine through the conserved F or W. The D gene is left open where the match is weak. Clone size, where shown, is once, few, many, or a class for clones that have expanded.

NA	TRBV6-1	TRBJ2-7	NA	CASPGGLRFYEQYF	TGTGCCAGCCCGGGGGGCCTTAGATTCTACGAGCAGTACTTC
NA	TRBV18	TRBJ2-1	NA	CASSQSSYNEQFF	TGTGCCAGCTCACAGAGCTCCTACAATGAGCAGTTCTTC
TRBD1	TRBV6-5	TRBJ1-3	NA	CASSYGQVGNTIYF	TGTGCCAGCAGTTATGGACAGGTCGGAAACACCATATATTTT
TRBD2	TRBV5-1	TRBJ2-7	NA	CASSAGGGRSYEQYF	TGCGCCAGCAGCGCGGGCGGGGGGCGCTCTTACGAGCAGTACTTC
TRBD2	TRBV18	TRBJ2-1	once	CASSPRGGAGEQFF	TGTGCCAGCTCACCACGCGGGGGGGCAGGGGAGCAGTTCTTC
NA	TRBV7-5	TRBJ1-5	few	CASWTAYSNQPQHF	TGTGCCTCGTGGACAGCTTATAGCAATCAGCCCCAGCATTTT
TRBD2	TRBV7-6	TRBJ2-2	once	CASSSGLAGTGELFF	TGTGCCAGCAGCTCGGGACTAGCGGGCACCGGGGAGCTGTTTTTT
NA	TRBV28	TRBJ1-2	NA	CASSSIYGYTF	TGTGCCAGCAGCAGTATCTATGGCTACACCTTC
NA	TRBV27	TRBJ1-4	NA	CASRFTGIGEKLFF	TGTGCCAGCAGGTTCACGGGGATAGGCGAAAAACTGTTTTTT
TRBD1	TRBV11-3	TRBJ2-1	NA	CASSLSGTAQFF	TGTGCCAGCAGCCTATCCGGGACAGCGCAGTTCTTC
NA	TRBV2	TRBJ1-1	once	CASSEMGANTEAFF	TGTGCCAGCAGTGAAATGGGGGCGAACACTGAAGCTTTCTTT
TRBD1	TRBV28	TRBJ1-1	NA	CASSRQGADTEAFF	TGTGCCAGCAGTCGACAGGGGGCTGACACTGAAGCTTTCTTT
NA	TRBV18	TRBJ1-2	NA	CASSLYRHLDNYGYTF	TGTGCCAGCTCACTCTACAGGCACCTTGACAACTATGGCTACACCTTC
NA	TRBV7-9	TRBJ1-1	NA	CASRPDDRMNTEAFF	TGTGCCAGCAGACCCGACGACAGGATGAACACTGAAGCTTTCTTT
TRBD1	TRBV5-4	TRBJ1-2	NA	CASSYTGDYGYTF	TGTGCCAGCAGCTACACAGGGGACTATGGCTACACCTTC
TRBD1	TRBV6-1	TRBJ1-5	NA	CASSENRGLGQPQHF	TGTGCCAGCAGTGAAAACAGGGGGCTAGGTCAGCCCCAGCATTTT
NA	TRBV21-1	TRBJ1-6	NA	CASSRQRQGISYNSPLHF	TGTGCCAGCAGCAGGCAGAGACAGGGGATTTCATATAATTCACCCCTCCACTTT
TRBD1	TRBV11-2	TRBJ1-4	NA	CASSLWGQGTTTNEKLFF	TGTGCCAGCAGCTTATGGGGACAGGGGACCACAACTAATGAAAAACTGTTTTTT
NA	TRBV11-2	TRBJ1-1	NA	CASSPGDLMNTEAFF	TGTGCCAGCAGCCCCGGGGACTTAATGAACACTGAAGCTTTCTTT
NA	TRBV5-8	TRBJ1-3	NA	CASSFGLNTIYF	TGTGCCAGCAGCTTCGGGTTAAACACCATATATTTT
NA	TRBV10-3	TRBJ2-6	NA	CAISGFAGANVLTF	TGTGCCATCAGTGGGTTTGCTGGGGCCAACGTCCTGACTTTC
TRBD1	TRBV10-3	TRBJ2-6	NA	CAISESGRTGGFSGANVLTF	TGTGCCATCAGTGAGTCAGGAAGGACAGGGGGCTTCTCTGGGGCCAACGTCCTGACTTTC
NA	TRBV27	TRBJ2-2	NA	CASSSDRFSDVGTGELFF	TGTGCCAGCAGTTCGGACAGATTCTCCGATGTCGGCACCGGGGAGCTGTTTTTT
NA	TRBV9	TRBJ2-3	NA	CASSVLGLPGRDTQYF	TGTGCCAGCAGCGTCCTAGGCCTCCCAGGGCGAGATACGCAGTATTTT
TRBD1	TRBV6-4	TRBJ1-5	once	CASSEGTGEWANQPQHF	TGTGCCAGCAGTGAAGGGACAGGGGAATGGGCAAATCAGCCCCAGCATTTT
NA	TRBV7-9	TRBJ2-3	NA	CAGGFSTDTQYF	TGTGCAGGGGGATTTAGCACAGATACGCAGTATTTT
TRBD2	TRBV2	TRBJ2-1	few	CASRGGVAGGYNEQFF	TGTGCCAGCAGAGGAGGGGTAGCGGGGGGATACAATGAGCAGTTCTTC
NA	TRBV6-5	TRBJ1-1	few	CASTSEGSTEAFF	TGTGCCAGCACCTCGGAGGGCTCCACTGAAGCTTTCTTT
TRBD2	TRBV18	TRBJ2-1	few	CASSPPPGRDEQFF	TGTGCCAGCTCACCACCTCCGGGGAGGGATGAGCAGTTCTTC
NA	TRBV4-1	TRBJ2-1	NA	CASSRAFSYNEQFF	TGCGCCAGCAGCCGTGCCTTCTCCTACAATGAGCAGTTCTTC
TRBD1	TRBV6-4	TRBJ1-4	NA	CASSPGGGAGNEKLFF	TGTGCCAGCAGTCCCGGAGGGGGCGCGGGTAATGAAAAACTGTTTTTT